This TCR beta chain was found in a study of T cells in Graves' hyperthyroidism and ophthalmopathy. The V and J ends lost 0 bases and 0 bases respectively, with 8 bases between them. Looked up from germline, CDR1 is MNHEY and CDR2 is SVGAGI. The CDR3 extends over 15 amino acids. On this clonotype itself: What it recognizes is unknown.

Findings and limits, study-wide: Classification by a 13 V-J model distinguished ophthalmopathy from stable hyperthyroidism.

What was amplified from RNA transcripts were TCR beta CDR3 regions. Initially, a first-round RT-PCR of the TCR CDR3 employed the HTBI primer set. TCRdb called the multiplex PCR reads again in MiXCR, with one record for every CDR3 protein. The table lists 750,000 to 950,000 distinct CDR3 sequences, approximately 40% of them singletons. V gene TRBV6-5 combines with J gene TRBJ1-1; D unresolved. The source is a young man with Graves' hyperthyroidism. The source material was blood. The CDR3 DNA is TGTGCCAGCAGTTACTCGTGGATCATGAACACTGAAGCTTTCTTT. It specifies CASSYSWIMNTEAFF.